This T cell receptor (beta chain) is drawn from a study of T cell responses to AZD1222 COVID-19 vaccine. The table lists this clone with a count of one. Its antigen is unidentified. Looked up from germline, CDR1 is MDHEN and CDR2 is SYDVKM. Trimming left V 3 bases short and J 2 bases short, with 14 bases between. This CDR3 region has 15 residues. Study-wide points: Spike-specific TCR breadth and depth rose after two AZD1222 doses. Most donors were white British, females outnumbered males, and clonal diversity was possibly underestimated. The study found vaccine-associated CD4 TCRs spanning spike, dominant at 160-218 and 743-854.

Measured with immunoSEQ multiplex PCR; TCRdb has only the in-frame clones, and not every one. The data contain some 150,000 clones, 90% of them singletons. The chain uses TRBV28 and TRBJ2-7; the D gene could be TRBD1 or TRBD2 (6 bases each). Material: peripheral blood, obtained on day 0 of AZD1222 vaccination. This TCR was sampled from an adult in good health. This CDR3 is CASSLEQRGAYEQYF. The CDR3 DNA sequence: TGTGCCAGCAGTTTGGAGCAAAGGGGGGCCTACGAGCAGTACTTC.